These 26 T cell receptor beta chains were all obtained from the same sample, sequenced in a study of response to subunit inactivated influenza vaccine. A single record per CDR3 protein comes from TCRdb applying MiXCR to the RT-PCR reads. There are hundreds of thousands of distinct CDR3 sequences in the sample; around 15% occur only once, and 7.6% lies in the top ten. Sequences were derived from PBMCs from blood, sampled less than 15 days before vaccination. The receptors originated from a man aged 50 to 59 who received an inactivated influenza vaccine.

CDR3 nucleotide sequence: TGCGCCAGCAGCCAATCTTCCTGGACTAGCGGGGTCACAGATACGCAGTATTTT. Its protein product is CASSQSSWTSGVTDTQYF. The chain is built from TRBV4-3 and TRBJ2-3; 12 positions match TRBD2. This CDR3 has 18 amino acids. CDR1 LGHNA and CDR2 YSLEER come from the germline V gene. Germline trimming cut 2 bases from V and 2 bases from J; bases unmatched to any gene: 8.

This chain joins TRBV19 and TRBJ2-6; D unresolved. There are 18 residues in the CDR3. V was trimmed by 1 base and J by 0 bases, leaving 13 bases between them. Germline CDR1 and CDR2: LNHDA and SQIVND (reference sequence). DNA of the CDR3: TGTGCCAGTAGTATAGTTCTGGGCAGTCTCTCTGGGGCCAACGTCCTGACTTTC. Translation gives CASSIVLGSLSGANVLTF.

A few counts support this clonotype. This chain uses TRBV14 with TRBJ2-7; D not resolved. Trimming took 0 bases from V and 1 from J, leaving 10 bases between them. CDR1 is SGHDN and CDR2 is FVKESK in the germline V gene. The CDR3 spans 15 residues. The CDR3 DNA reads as TGTGCCAGCAGCCAAGATCCGGCAGGATCCTACGAGCAGTACTTC. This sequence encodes CASSQDPAGSYEQYF.

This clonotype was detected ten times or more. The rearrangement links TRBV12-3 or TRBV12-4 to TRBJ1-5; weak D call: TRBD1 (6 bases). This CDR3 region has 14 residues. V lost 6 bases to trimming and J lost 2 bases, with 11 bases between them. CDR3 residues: CASSEGGGNQPQHF. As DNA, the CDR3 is TGTGCCAGCAGCGAGGGGGGGGGCAATCAGCCCCAGCATTTT.

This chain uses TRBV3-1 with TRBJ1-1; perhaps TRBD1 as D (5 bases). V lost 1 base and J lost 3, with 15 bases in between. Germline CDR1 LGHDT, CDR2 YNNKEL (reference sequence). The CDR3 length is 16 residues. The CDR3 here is CASSQAPLRVDTEAFF. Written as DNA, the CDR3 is TGTGCCAGCAGCCAAGCGCCTCTCAGGGTCGACACTGAAGCTTTCTTT.

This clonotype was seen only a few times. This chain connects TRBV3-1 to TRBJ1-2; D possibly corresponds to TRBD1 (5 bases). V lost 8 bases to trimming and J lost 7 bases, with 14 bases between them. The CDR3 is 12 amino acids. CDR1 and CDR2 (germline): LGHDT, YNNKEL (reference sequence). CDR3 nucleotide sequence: TGTGCCAGCGCCACCCCCGGGGGTGGCTACACCTTC. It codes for CASATPGGGYTF.

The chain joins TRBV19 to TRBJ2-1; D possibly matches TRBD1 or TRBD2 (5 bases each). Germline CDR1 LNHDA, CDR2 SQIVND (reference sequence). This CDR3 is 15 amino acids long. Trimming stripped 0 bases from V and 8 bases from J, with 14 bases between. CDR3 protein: CASSIDRDGDDEQFF. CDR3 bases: TGTGCCAGTAGTATAGACAGGGACGGTGACGATGAGCAGTTCTTC.

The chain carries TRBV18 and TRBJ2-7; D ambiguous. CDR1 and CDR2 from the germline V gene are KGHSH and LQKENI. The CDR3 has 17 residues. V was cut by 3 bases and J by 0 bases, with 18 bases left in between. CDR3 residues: CASSPLHWANNSYEQYF. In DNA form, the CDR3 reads TGTGCCAGCTCACCTCTTCACTGGGCAAACAACTCCTACGAGCAGTACTTC.

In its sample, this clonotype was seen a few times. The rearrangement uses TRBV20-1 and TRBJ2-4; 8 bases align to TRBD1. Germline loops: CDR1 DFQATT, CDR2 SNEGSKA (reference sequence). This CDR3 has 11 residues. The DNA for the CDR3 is TGCAGCCCCGGACAGGGCGTACGACAGTACTTC. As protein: CSPGQGVRQYF.

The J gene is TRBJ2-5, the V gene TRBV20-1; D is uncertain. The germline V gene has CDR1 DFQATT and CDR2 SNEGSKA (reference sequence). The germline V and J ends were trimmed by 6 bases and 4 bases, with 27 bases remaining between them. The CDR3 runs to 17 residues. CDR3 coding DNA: TGCAGTGCCTGCTATCTAGAGCTGCTCGGTGTTCGAGAGACCCAGTACTTC. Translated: CSACYLELLGVRETQYF.

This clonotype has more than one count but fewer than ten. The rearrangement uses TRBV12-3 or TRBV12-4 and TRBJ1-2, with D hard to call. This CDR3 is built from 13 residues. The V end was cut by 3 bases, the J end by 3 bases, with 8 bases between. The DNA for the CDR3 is TGTGCCAGCAGTTTGAAGGGAGACTATGGCTACACCTTC. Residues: CASSLKGDYGYTF.

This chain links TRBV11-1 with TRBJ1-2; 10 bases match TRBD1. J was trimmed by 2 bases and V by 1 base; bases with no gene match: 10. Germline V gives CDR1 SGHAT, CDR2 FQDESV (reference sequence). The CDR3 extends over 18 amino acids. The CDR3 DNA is TGTGCCAGCAGCTTAGAGGCAGGAGGGGGACAGGGGAACTATGGCTACACCTTC. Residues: CASSLEAGGGQGNYGYTF.

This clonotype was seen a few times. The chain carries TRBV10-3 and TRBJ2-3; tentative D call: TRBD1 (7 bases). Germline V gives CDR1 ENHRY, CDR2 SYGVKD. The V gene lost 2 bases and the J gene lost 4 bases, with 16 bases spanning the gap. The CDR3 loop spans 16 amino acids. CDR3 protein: CAISEGSGGGPDTQYF. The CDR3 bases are TGTGCCATCAGTGAGGGGTCCGGAGGGGGCCCAGATACGCAGTATTTT.

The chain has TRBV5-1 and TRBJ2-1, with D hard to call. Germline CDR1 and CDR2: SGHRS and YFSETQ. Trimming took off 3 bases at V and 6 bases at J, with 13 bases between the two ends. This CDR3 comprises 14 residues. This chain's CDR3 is CASSYGPEANEQFF. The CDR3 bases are TGCGCCAGCAGCTACGGGCCCGAGGCCAATGAGCAGTTCTTC.

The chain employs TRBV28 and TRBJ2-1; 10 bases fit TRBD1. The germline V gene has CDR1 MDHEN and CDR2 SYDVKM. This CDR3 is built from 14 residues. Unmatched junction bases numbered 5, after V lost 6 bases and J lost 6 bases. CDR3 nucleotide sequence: TGTGCCAGCAGACGGACAGGGGGGACCAATGAGCAGTTCTTC. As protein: CASRRTGGTNEQFF.

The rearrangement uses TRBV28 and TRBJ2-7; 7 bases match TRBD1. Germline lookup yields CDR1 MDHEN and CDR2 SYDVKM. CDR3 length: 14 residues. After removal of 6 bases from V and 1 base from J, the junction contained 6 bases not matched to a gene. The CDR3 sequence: CASSDRGQSYEQYF. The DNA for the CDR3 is TGTGCCAGCAGCGATAGGGGACAGTCCTACGAGCAGTACTTC.

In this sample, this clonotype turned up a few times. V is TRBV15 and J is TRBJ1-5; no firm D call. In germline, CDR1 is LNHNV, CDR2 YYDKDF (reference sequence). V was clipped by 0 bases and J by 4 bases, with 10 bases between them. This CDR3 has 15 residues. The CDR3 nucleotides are TGTGCCACCAGCAGAGATATCAACCTAAATCAGCCCCAGCATTTT. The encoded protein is CATSRDINLNQPQHF.

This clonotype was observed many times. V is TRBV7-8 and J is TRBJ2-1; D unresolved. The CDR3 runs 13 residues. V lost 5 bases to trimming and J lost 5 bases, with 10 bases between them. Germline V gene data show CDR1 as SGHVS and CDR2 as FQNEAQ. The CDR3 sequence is CASSVTKNNEQFF. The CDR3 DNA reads TGTGCCAGCAGCGTAACAAAGAACAATGAGCAGTTCTTC.

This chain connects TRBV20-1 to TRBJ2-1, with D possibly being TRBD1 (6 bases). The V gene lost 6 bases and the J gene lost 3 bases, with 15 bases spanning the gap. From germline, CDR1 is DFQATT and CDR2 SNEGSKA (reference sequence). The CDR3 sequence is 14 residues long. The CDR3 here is CSARPGTNYNEQFF. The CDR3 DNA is TGCAGTGCCCGGCCGGGGACAAACTACAATGAGCAGTTCTTC.

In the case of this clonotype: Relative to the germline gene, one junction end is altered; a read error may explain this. The DNA for the CDR3 is TGTGCCGGCAGGGACCAGGGAGGGGAGACCCAGTACTTC. The encoded protein is CAGRDQGGETQYF. The chain couples TRBV7-9 to TRBJ2-5, with TRBD2 matching over 7 bases. The CDR3 extends over 13 amino acids. The V gene's germline CDR1 is SEHNR and CDR2 FQNEAQ (reference sequence).

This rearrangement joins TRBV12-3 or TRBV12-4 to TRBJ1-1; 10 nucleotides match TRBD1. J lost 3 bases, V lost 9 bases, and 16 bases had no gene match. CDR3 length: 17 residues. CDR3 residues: CASFGQGGREGHTEAFF. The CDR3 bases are TGTGCCAGTTTCGGACAGGGGGGTAGGGAAGGGCACACTGAAGCTTTCTTT.

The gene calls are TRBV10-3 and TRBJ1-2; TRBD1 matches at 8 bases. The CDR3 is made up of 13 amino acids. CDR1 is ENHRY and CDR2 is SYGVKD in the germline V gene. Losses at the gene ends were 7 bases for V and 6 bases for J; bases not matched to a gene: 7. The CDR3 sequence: CAINSGQGNGYTF. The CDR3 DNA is TGTGCCATCAATTCAGGACAGGGTAATGGCTACACCTTC.

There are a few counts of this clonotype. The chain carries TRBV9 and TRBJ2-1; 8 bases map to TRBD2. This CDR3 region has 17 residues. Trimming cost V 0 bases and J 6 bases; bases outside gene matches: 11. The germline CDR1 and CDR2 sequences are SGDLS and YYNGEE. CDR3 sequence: CASSVGGGAGVLNEQFF. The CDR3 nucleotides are TGTGCCAGCAGCGTAGGAGGGGGAGCGGGAGTCCTCAATGAGCAGTTCTTC.

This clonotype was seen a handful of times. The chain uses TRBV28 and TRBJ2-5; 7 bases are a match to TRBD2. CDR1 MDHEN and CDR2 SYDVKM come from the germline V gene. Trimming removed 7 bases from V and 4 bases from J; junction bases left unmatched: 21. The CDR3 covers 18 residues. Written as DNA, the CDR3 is TGTGCCAGCACCGTTATTTCCCCTGGGGGGGAATTGTCAGAGACCCAGTACTTC. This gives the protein CASTVISPGGELSETQYF.

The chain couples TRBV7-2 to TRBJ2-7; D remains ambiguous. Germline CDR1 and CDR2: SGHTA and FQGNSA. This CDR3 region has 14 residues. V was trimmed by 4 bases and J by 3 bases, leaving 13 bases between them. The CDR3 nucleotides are TGTGCCAGCAGCTCACTACCTTCCCTCTACGAGCAGTACTTC. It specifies CASSSLPSLYEQYF.

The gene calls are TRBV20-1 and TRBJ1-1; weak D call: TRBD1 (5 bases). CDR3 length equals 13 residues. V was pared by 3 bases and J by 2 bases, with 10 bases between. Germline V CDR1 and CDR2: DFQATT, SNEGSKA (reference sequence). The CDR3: CSASRTGNTEAFF. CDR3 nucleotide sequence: TGCAGTGCTAGCCGTACAGGAAACACTGAAGCTTTCTTT.